A single T cell receptor beta chain is shown here with its context. This clonotype was recorded a few times. Its antigen specificity is not known. The sample holds no much larger clone one base away, and base qualities are not on file. The sample is drawn from a study of T-cell memory formation after mild COVID-19 (dated by TCRdb to the early 2020s). A note on the overall study: TCR sequence clusters from the two donors were found to be largely donor specific. In two donors, T-cell clones that expanded and contracted after mild COVID-19 were followed by sequencing TCRalpha and TCRbeta repertoires longitudinally. The cohort was made up of two young adult volunteers, one female and one male, who were previously healthy.

Instrument used: Illumina NovaSeq 6000. TCRalpha and TCRbeta cDNA libraries were constructed by 5'RACE with constant-segment primers, with sample barcodes and unique molecular identifiers being introduced. RNA was extracted from every sample with Trizol reagent. Library amplification was performed in two PCR steps, and a second sample barcode and Illumina TruSeq adapters were introduced in the second step. The libraries were sequenced on an Illumina NovaSeq using 2 x 150 bp paired-end reads. As for the original processing: Reads were demultiplexed and collapsed into UMI-guided consensus sequences with migec v1.2.7. Using mixcr v2.1.11, UMI consensuses were aligned to TRA and TRB V and J templates and then assembled into clonotypes. Expanded or contracted clonotypes were those called significant by both edgeR and NoisET, with noise models trained on biological replicates. For edgeR calls, the thresholds were a false discovery rate-adjusted p below 0.01 and a log2 fold-change of 1. As an exploratory analysis of dynamics, PCA with hierarchical clustering was applied to max-normalized trajectories of the 1000 most abundant clonotypes. Separately sequenced CD4+ and CD8+ repertoires were used to assign the CD4 or CD8 phenotype of responding clones. TCRdb ran its own pipeline on the public reads, namely fastp trimming at Q25 and MiXCR clone calling, and kept in-frame beta chains. Identical CDR3 proteins give one entry, which carries the most common genes and DNA. The V and J calls were determined by TCRdb, not by the authors. The sample includes about 360,000 distinct CDR3 sequences, with approximately 15% observed a single time. The ten largest clones represent under 25% of the sample.

V is clipped by 5 bases and J by 0 bases, and the sequence between their germline boundaries is 20 bases long. Spanning cysteine to phenylalanine, the CDR3 consists of 17 amino acids. Only the CDR3 DNA stays, 51 bases, in frame from base 1. Looking up the germline V gene (reference sequence) yields CDR1 PRHDT and CDR2 FYEKMQ. Ficoll-Paque density gradient centrifugation was used to isolate PBMCs. On the study overall, not on this receptor specifically: Contracting CD4+ clones appeared mostly in the CM and EM memory subsets, whereas CD8+ clones were enriched in EMRA. The study included only a couple of mild cases, and larger cohorts that include severe cases with pre-infection samples were judged to be necessary. Clones contracting from day 15 to 85 had balanced CD4/CD8 phenotypes, while a second wave expanding from day 15 to 37 was biased towards CD4+. Some responding clones were found in pre-infection memory, which suggests that pre-existing cross-reactive memory T cells took part in the SARS-CoV-2 response. Whether the second-wave clones peaking on day 37 were SARS-CoV-2 specific was not confirmed.

Specimen: PBMCs or a T cell subset sorted from them (not recorded which). The rearrangement combines TRBV13 with TRBJ2-7, with a tentative D call of TRBD1 or TRBD2, each matching 5 bases. The sequence was collected from a man aged 18 to 29 who had mild COVID-19 (a few samples of this study predate the infection). The sample titles of this study are shuffled in the database, so cell type and time point are left out; the donor was told from shared clones. Here is the DNA: TGTGCCAGCAGCCCCCAGCCGGGGACCCCGGCCTCCTACGAGCAGTACTTC. This gives the protein CASSPQPGTPASYEQYF.